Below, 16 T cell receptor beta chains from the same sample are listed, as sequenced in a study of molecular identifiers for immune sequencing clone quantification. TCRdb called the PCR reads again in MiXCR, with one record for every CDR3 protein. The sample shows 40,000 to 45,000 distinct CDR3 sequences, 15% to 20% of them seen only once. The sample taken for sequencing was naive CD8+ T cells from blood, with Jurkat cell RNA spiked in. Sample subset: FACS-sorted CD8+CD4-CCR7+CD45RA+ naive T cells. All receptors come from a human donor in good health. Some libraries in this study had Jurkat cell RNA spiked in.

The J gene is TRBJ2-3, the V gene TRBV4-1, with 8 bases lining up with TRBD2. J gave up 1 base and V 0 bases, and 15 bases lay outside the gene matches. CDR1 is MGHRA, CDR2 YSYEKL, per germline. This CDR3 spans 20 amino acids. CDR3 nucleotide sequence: TGCGCCAGCAGCCAAGATTCACTTACGGGGGGGTCGGTTGGCACAGATACGCAGTATTTT. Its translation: CASSQDSLTGGSVGTDTQYF.

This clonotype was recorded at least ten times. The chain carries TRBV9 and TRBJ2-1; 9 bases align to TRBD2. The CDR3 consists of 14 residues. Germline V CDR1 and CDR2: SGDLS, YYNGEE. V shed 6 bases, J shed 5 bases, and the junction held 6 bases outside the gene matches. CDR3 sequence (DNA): TGTGCCAGCACCCTGGGCGGGAGGGACAATGAGCAGTTCTTC. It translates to CASTLGGRDNEQFF.

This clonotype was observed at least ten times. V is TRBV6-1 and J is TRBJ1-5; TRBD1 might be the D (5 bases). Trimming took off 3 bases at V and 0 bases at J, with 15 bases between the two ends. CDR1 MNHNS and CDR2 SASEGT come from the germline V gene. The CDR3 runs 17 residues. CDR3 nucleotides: TGTGCCAGCAGTGATTACTCGACAGCCCCTAGCAATCAGCCCCAGCATTTT. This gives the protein CASSDYSTAPSNQPQHF.

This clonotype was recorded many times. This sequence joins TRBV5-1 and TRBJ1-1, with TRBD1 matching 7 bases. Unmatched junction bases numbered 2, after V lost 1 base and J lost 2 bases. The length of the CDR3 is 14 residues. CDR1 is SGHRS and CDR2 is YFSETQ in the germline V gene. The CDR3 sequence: CASSLKGANTEAFF. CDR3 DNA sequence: TGCGCCAGCAGCTTGAAGGGGGCAAACACTGAAGCTTTCTTT.

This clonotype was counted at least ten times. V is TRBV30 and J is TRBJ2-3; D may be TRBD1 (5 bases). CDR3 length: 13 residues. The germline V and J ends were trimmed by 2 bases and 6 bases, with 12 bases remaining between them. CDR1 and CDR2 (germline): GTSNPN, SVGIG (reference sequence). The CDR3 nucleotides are TGTGCCTGGAGTCCCAGGGTTATGGATACGCAGTATTTT. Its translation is CAWSPRVMDTQYF.

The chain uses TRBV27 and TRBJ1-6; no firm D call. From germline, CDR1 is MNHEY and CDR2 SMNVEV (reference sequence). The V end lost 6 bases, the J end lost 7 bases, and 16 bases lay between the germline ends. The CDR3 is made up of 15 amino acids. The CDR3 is CASSLSPGGNSPLHF. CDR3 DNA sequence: TGTGCCAGCAGCTTAAGTCCCGGCGGGAATTCACCCCTCCACTTT.

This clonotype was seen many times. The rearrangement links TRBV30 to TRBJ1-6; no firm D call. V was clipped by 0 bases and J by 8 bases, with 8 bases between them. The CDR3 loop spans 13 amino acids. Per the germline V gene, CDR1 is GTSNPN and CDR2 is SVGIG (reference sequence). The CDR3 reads CAWSVRDYSPLHF. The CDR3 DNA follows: TGTGCCTGGAGTGTCCGGGATTATTCACCCCTCCACTTT.

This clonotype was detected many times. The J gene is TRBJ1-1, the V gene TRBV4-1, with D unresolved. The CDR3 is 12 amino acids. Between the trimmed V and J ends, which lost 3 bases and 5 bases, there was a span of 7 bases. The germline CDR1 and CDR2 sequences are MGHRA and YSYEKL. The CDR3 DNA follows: TGCGCCAGCAGCCACCTAGGTACTGAAGCTTTCTTT. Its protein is CASSHLGTEAFF.

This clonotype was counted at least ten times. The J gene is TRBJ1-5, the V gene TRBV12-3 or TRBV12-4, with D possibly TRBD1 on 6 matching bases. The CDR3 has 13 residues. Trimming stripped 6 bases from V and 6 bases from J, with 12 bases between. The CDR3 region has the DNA TGTGCCAGCAGCCCTACAGGGAGTCAGCCCCAGCATTTT. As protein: CASSPTGSQPQHF.

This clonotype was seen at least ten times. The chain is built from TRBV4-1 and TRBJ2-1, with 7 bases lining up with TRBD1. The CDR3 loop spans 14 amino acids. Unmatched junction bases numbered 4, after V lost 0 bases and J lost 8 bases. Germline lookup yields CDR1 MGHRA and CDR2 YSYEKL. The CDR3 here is CASSQDVTGDEQFF. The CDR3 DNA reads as TGCGCCAGCAGCCAAGATGTCACAGGGGATGAGCAGTTCTTC.

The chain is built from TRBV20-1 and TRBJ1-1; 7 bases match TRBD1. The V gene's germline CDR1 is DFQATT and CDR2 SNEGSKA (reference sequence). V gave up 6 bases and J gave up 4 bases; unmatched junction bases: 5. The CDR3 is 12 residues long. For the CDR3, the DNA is TGCAGTGCCAGGGGGGTTACCACTGAAGCTTTCTTT. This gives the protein CSARGVTTEAFF.

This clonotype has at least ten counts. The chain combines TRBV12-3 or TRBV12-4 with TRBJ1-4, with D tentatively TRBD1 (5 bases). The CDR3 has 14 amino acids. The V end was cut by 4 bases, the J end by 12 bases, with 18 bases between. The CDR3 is CASSSHRPGEELFF. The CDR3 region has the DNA TGTGCCAGCAGTTCCCACAGGCCGGGGGAGGAACTGTTTTTT.

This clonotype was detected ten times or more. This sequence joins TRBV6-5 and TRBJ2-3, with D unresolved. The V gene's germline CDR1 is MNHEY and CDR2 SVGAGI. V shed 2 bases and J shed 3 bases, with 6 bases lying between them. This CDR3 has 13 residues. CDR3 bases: TGTGCCAGCAGTTACACCCAAACAGATACGCAGTATTTT. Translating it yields CASSYTQTDTQYF.

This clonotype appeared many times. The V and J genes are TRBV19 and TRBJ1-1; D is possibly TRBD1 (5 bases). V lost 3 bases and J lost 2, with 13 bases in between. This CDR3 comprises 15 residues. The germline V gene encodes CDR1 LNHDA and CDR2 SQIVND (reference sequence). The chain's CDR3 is CASSISGGYNTEAFF. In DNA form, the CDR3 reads TGTGCCAGTAGTATCTCCGGGGGGTATAACACTGAAGCTTTCTTT.

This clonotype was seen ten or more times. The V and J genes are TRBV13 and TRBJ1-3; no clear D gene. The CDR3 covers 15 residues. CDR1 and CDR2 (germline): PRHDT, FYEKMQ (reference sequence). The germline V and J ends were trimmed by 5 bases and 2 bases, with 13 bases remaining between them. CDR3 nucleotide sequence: TGTGCCAGCAGCGTTTTCGGAGTTCCTGGAAACACCATATATTTT. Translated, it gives CASSVFGVPGNTIYF.

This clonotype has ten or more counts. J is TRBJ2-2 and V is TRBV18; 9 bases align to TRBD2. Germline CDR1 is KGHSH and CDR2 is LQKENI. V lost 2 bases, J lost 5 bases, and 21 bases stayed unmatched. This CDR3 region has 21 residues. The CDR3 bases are TGTGCCAGCTCACCATTTCAGAACCCTAGCGGGACAGAAAAACGGACCGGGGAGCTGTTTTTT. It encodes CASSPFQNPSGTEKRTGELFF.